The 24 T cell receptor beta chains reported below all come from one sample, sequenced in a study of T cells in pancreatic ductal adenocarcinoma (TCRdb year 2017). Library preparation used the immunoSEQ multiplex PCR assay. This is the immuneACCESS table as TCRdb keeps it, with only in-frame sequences that have V and J called. A part of the clones is gone; compared with another copy, unresolved V genes explain less than half, and the rest is unexplained. The sample table lists tens of thousands of clones, more than 90% of them with a count of one. The top ten constitute under 2.5% of the sample. Pancreatic ductal adenocarcinoma patients who had undergone surgery without neoadjuvant therapy were selected. Sequenced input: PBMCs. The receptor source for this set is a human donor with pancreatic ductal adenocarcinoma.

The gene calls are TRBV18 and TRBJ2-3, with D maybe TRBD1 (6 bases). V lost 3 bases, J lost 4 bases, and 8 bases lay in between. Germline V gene lookup returns CDR1 KGHSH and CDR2 LQKENI. There are 13 residues in the CDR3. The CDR3 DNA reads TGTGCCAGCTCACCTACAGGGCCAGATACGCAGTATTTT. It translates to CASSPTGPDTQYF.

This chain links TRBV5-1 with TRBJ1-1, with 9 bases matching TRBD1. V lost 4 bases to trimming and J lost 1 base; unmatched junction nucleotides: 5. CDR3 size: 15 residues. The V gene's germline CDR1 is SGHRS and CDR2 YFSETQ. In DNA, the CDR3 is TGCGCCAGCAGCCCACCGGGACAGGGGAACACTGAAGCTTTCTTT. Translation: CASSPPGQGNTEAFF.

V and J are TRBV5-4 and TRBJ2-2, with 8 bases aligning to TRBD2. The germline CDR1 and CDR2 sequences are SGHNT and YYREEE (reference sequence). The ends lost 4 bases at V and 1 base at J; junction bases unmatched: 3. This CDR3 has 15 residues. Here the CDR3 reads CASSEGLVNTGELFF. CDR3 sequence (DNA): TGTGCCAGCAGCGAGGGACTAGTGAACACCGGGGAGCTGTTTTTT.

This chain joins TRBV7-2 and TRBJ2-1; no firm D call. Germline V CDR1 and CDR2: SGHTA, FQGNSA. The V and J ends lost 1 base and 10 bases respectively, with 8 bases between them. This CDR3 is 12 amino acids long. The DNA for the CDR3 is TGTGCCAGCAGCTTAGTAGTCCGCGAGCAGTTCTTC. Residues: CASSLVVREQFF.

The chain is built from TRBV6-1 and TRBJ2-7, with D maybe TRBD2 (6 bases). CDR1 MNHNS and CDR2 SASEGT come from the germline V gene. Trimming shortened V by 4 bases and J by 5 bases, and 21 bases separated the two germline ends. CDR3 length equals 16 residues. The CDR3, as DNA: TGTGCCAGCAGTGTAAGTTTTCGGCAGGAGGGCGACGAGCAGTACTTC. This translates into CASSVSFRQEGDEQYF.

The rearrangement links TRBV7-6 to TRBJ2-1; D is possibly TRBD2 (5 bases). The length of the CDR3 is 12 residues. The V gene lost 0 bases and the J gene lost 9 bases, with 6 bases spanning the gap. Germline V CDR1 and CDR2: SGHVS, FNYEAQ. The CDR3, as DNA: TGTGCCAGCAGCTTAGCGGCGGGTGAGCAGTTCTTC. It specifies CASSLAAGEQFF.

The chain has TRBV6-5 and TRBJ1-1; TRBD1 matches at 7 bases. Germline trimming cut 9 bases from V and 4 bases from J; bases unmatched to any gene: 5. Germline CDR1 is MNHEY and CDR2 is SVGAGI. The CDR3 sequence is 12 residues long. This chain's CDR3 is CASTGASTEAFF. The CDR3 coding sequence is TGTGCCAGTACAGGGGCGAGCACTGAAGCTTTCTTT.

The genes are TRBV6-4 and TRBJ1-2; no firm D call. Germline V CDR1 and CDR2: MRHNA, SNTAGT. This CDR3 has 15 amino acids. Between the trimmed V and J ends, which lost 3 bases and 0 bases, there was a span of 11 bases. The CDR3: CASSEGPGSNYGYTF. Here the CDR3 DNA reads TGTGCCAGCAGTGAGGGTCCGGGGTCTAACTATGGCTACACCTTC.

V gene TRBV7-3 combines with J gene TRBJ2-3, with a possible D match to TRBD2 (6 bases). The CDR3 is made up of 16 amino acids. The germline V gene encodes CDR1 SGHTA and CDR2 FQGTGA. Between the trimmed V and J ends, which lost 0 bases and 1 base, there was a span of 11 bases. The CDR3 coding sequence is TGTGCCAGCAGCTTAACGGGGGGAGGCGGCACAGATACGCAGTATTTT. Amino acids: CASSLTGGGGTDTQYF.

This sequence joins TRBV7-2 and TRBJ1-5; 8 bases match TRBD1. V shed 5 bases, J shed 6 bases, and the junction held 9 bases outside the gene matches. The CDR3 sequence is 15 residues long. Per germline, CDR1 SGHTA and CDR2 FQGNSA. The CDR3 coding sequence is TGTGCCAGCAGCAAGGACAGGGCGGGGGCTCAGCCCCAGCATTTT. Protein product: CASSKDRAGAQPQHF.

The chain employs TRBV16 and TRBJ1-1, with TRBD1 identical over 7 bases. Germline CDR1 KGHSY, CDR2 FQNENV. V was clipped by 2 bases and J by 4 bases; unmatched bases: 4. CDR3 length equals 14 residues. The CDR3 reads CASSQGDSGTEAFF. CDR3 DNA: TGTGCCAGCAGCCAAGGGGACAGTGGCACTGAAGCTTTCTTT.

J is TRBJ2-1 and V is TRBV29-1; no firm D call. Germline-derived CDR1 and CDR2 are SQVTM and ANQGSEA. Trimming took off 4 bases at V and 3 bases at J, with 16 bases between the two ends. This CDR3 is 15 amino acids long. CDR3 region: CSVGERAADYNEQFF. The CDR3 region has the DNA TGCAGCGTTGGGGAAAGGGCGGCTGACTACAATGAGCAGTTCTTC.

In regard to this clone: One end of the junction does not line up with germline, which may come from a read error. V is TRBV7-2 and J is TRBJ1-2, with 8 bases aligning to TRBD1. In germline, CDR1 is SGHTA, CDR2 FQGNSA. CDR3 length equals 15 residues. For the CDR3, the DNA is TGTGCCAGCAGCCCCCAAGGGACAGGACCTTATGTCTACACCTTC. Translation: CASSPQGTGPYVYTF. Complete variable domain (other parts from reference TRBV7-2 and TRBJ1-2): GAGVSQSPSNKVTEKGKDVELRCDPISGHTALYWYRQSLGQGLEFLIYFQGNSAPDKSGLPSDRFSAERTGGSVSTLTIQRTQQEDSAVYLCASSPQGTGPYVYTFGSGTRLTVV.

V and J are TRBV5-6 and TRBJ1-4, with a tentative D call TRBD1 (6 bases). Trimming took 4 bases from V and 8 from J, leaving 15 bases between them. Germline V gene lookup returns CDR1 SGHDT and CDR2 YYEEEE. The CDR3 sequence is 14 residues long. CDR3 protein: CASSLDSRTEKLFF. The CDR3 DNA reads as TGTGCCAGCAGCCTGGACAGCCGGACCGAAAAACTGTTTTTT.

CDR3 sequence reads: CASSLRPPPRAFF. CDR3 sequence (DNA): TGTGCCAGCAGTTTACGCCCCCCCCCTCGGGCTTTCTTT. The chain recombines TRBV28 with TRBJ1-1; D is unclear. CDR1 and CDR2 from the germline V gene are MDHEN and SYDVKM. This CDR3 contains 13 residues. V was shortened by 2 bases and J by 11 bases, with 15 bases between the two germline ends. The entire variable domain, with the rest obtained from reference TRBV28 and TRBJ1-1, is as follows: DVKVTQSSRYLVKRTGEKVFLECVQDMDHENMFWYRQDPGLGLRLIYFSYDVKMKEKGDIPEGYSVSREKKERFSLILESASTNQTSMYLCASSLRPPPRAFFGQGTRLTVV.

This chain joins TRBV5-1 and TRBJ2-1; D gene uncertain. Germline CDR1 reads SGHRS; CDR2 reads YFSETQ. CDR3 length equals 13 residues. V gave up 0 bases and J gave up 9 bases, with 10 bases separating them. CDR3 nucleotide sequence: TGCGCCAGCAGCTTGGAGTCAATCAGTGAGCAGTTCTTC. Translated: CASSLESISEQFF.

The CDR3 spells CASSPVEGRNYGYTF. The CDR3 region has the DNA TGTGCCAGCTCACCGGTAGAGGGCAGGAACTATGGCTACACCTTC. This rearrangement joins TRBV18 to TRBJ1-2; no clear D. The germline V gene has CDR1 KGHSH and CDR2 LQKENI. With 3 bases removed from V and 2 bases from J, the gap between germline ends came to 13 bases. CDR3 length: 15 residues.

This chain joins TRBV5-8 and TRBJ2-5; D may match TRBD1 or TRBD2 (5 bases each). Germline V CDR1 and CDR2: SGHTS, YDEGEE. The CDR3 consists of 15 residues. The V gene lost 0 bases and the J gene lost 5 bases, with 14 bases spanning the gap. The CDR3 loop reads CASSLAGASLETQYF. The CDR3 bases are TGTGCCAGCAGCTTGGCCGGGGCTAGCTTGGAGACCCAGTACTTC.

The chain is built from TRBV6-5 and TRBJ2-1; D gene ambiguous. V shed 4 bases and J shed 4 bases, with 5 bases lying between them. The CDR3 is 12 residues long. The germline V gene encodes CDR1 MNHEY and CDR2 SVGAGI. CDR3: CASSLGYNEQFF. CDR3 coding DNA: TGTGCCAGCAGTTTAGGGTACAATGAGCAGTTCTTC.

V and J are TRBV5-4 and TRBJ1-5, with no clear D. Germline V gene sequence: CDR1 SGHNT, CDR2 YYREEE (reference sequence). The CDR3 loop spans 13 amino acids. V was cut by 0 bases and J by 3 bases, with 4 bases left in between. The CDR3 loop is CASSLDYNQPQHF. CDR3 nucleotide sequence: TGTGCCAGCAGCTTGGATTACAATCAGCCCCAGCATTTT.

The chain joins TRBV7-2 to TRBJ2-7; a possible D gene is TRBD1 (6 bases). The CDR3 length is 15 residues. Germline V gene data show CDR1 as SGHTA and CDR2 as FQGNSA. V lost 0 bases and J 2 bases, leaving 11 bases between the germline ends. CDR3 in DNA: TGTGCCAGCAGCTTAGCCTTAGGACAGACCTACGAGCAGTACTTC. Amino acid sequence: CASSLALGQTYEQYF.

The chain combines TRBV10-3 with TRBJ2-1, with 11 bases aligning to TRBD2. CDR3 length equals 17 residues. Trimming at V came to 6 bases and at J to 5 bases, leaving 12 bases not matched to a gene. CDR1 and CDR2 (germline): ENHRY, SYGVKD. The CDR3 DNA sequence: TGTGCCATCAGCCCCGGAGTAGCGGGAGGGCCCAACAATGAGCAGTTCTTC. It codes for CAISPGVAGGPNNEQFF.

This chain connects TRBV28 to TRBJ1-2, with D possibly matching TRBD1 (6 bases). CDR3 length: 17 amino acids. V dropped 4 bases and J dropped 4 bases, with 22 bases sitting between them. The germline V gene encodes CDR1 MDHEN and CDR2 SYDVKM. CDR3 amino acids: CASSSPPPTGMVYGYTF. The CDR3 DNA reads TGTGCCAGCAGTTCCCCGCCCCCTACAGGGATGGTCTATGGCTACACCTTC.

DNA of the CDR3: TGCGCCAGCAGCTTGTATCGCAATGAGCAGTTCTTC. Its protein is CASSLYRNEQFF. V is TRBV5-1 and J is TRBJ2-1; D is unclear. Trimming took 1 base from V and 6 from J, leaving 5 bases between them. CDR1 is SGHRS and CDR2 is YFSETQ in the germline V gene. The CDR3 consists of 12 residues. Full variable domain (missing parts from reference TRBV5-1 and TRBJ2-1): KAGVTQTPRYLIKTRGQQVTLSCSPISGHRSVSWYQQTPGQGLQFLFEYFSETQRNKGNFPGRFSGRQFSNSRSEMNVSTLELGDSALYLCASSLYRNEQFFGPGTRLTVL.